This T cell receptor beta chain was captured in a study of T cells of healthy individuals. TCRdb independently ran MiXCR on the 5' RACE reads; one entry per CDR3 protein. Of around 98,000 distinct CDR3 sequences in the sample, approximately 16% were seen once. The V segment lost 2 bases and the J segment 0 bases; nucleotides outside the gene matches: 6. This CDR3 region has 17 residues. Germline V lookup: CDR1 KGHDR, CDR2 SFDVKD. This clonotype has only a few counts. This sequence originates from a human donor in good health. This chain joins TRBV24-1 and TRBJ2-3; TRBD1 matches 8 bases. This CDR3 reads CATSDWTGFTSTDTQYF. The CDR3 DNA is TGTGCCACCAGTGATTGGACAGGGTTCACTAGCACAGATACGCAGTATTTT.